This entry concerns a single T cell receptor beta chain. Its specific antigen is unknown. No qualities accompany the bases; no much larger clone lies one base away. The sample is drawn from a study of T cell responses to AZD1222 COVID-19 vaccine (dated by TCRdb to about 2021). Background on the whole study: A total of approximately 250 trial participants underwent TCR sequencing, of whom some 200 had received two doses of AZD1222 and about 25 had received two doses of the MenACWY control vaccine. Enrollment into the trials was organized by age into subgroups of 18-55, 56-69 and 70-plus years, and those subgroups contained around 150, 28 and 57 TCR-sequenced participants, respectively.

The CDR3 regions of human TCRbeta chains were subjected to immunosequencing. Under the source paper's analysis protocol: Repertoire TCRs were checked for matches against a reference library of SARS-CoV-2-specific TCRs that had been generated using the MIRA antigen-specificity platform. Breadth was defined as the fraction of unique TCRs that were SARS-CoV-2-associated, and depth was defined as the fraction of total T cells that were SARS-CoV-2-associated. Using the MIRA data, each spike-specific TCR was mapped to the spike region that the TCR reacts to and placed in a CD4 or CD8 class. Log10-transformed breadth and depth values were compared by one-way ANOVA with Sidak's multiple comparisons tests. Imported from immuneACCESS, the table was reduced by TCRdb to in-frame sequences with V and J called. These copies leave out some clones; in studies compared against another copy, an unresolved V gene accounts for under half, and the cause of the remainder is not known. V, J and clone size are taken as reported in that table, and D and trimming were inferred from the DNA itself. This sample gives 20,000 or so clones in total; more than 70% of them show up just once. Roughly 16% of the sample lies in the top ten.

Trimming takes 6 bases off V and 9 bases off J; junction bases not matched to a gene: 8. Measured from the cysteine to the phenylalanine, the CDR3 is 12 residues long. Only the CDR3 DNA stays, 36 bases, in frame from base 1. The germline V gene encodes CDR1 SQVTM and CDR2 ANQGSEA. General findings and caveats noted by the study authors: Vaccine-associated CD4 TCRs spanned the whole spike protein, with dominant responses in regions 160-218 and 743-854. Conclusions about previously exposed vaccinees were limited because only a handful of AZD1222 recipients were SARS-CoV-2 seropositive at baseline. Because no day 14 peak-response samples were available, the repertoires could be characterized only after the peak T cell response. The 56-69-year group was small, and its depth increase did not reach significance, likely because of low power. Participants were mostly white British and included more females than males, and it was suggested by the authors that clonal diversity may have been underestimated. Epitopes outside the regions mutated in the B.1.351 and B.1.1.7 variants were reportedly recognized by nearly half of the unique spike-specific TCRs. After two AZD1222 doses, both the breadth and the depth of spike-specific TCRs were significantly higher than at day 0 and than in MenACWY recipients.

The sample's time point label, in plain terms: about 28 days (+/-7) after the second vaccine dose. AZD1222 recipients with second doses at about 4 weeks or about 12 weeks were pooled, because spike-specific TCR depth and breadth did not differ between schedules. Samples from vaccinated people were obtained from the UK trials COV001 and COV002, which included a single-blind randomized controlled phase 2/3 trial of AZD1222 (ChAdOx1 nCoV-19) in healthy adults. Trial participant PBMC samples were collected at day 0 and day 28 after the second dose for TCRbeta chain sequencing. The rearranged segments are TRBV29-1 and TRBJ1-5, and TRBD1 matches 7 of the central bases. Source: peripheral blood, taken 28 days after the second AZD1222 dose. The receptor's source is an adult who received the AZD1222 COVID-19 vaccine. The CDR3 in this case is CSVIDREGPQHF. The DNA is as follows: TGCAGCGTCATCGACAGGGAAGGGCCCCAGCATTTT. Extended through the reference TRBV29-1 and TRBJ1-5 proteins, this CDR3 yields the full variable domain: SAVISQKPSRDICQRGTSLTIQCQVDSQVTMMFWYRQQPGQSLTLIATANQGSEATYESGFVIDKFPISRPNLTFSTLTVSNMSPEDSSIYLCSVIDREGPQHFGDGTRLSIL.